This T cell receptor (beta chain) was captured in a study of early T cells in non-severe SARS-CoV-2 infection. Overall study context: Whole-blood bulk RNA, unsorted, was sequenced, and chains were unpaired.

The study, taken as a whole, reports: VDJdb-based matching was biased toward anti-spike CD8 responses and missed private and CD4 specificities.

This clonotype was seen more than once but under ten times. Its specificity is unknown. Individual cDNA molecules carried attached unique molecular identifiers. In TCRdb, the 5' RACE reads were re-called with MiXCR into one record per CDR3 protein. This table has some 66,000 distinct CDR3 sequences, roughly an eighth appearing once. The V gene lost 6 bases and the J gene lost 1 base, with 12 bases spanning the gap. Germline CDR1 DFQATT, CDR2 SNEGSKA (reference sequence). This CDR3 spans 13 amino acids. What was sequenced was whole blood. The TCR comes from an adult who was a healthcare worker with PCR-confirmed SARS-CoV-2 infection or an uninfected control (not recorded which). This chain links TRBV20-1 with TRBJ1-1; possible D gene TRBD1, 5 bases. The CDR3 protein is CSARDFWNTEAFF. DNA for the CDR3: TGCAGTGCCCGGGACTTTTGGAACACTGAAGCTTTCTTT.